These 21 T cell receptor beta chains came from one sample sequenced in a study of blood T cell repertoires in COVID-19. TCRdb's copy holds only in-frame clones and misses some; the assay was immunoSEQ multiplex PCR. In the table there are approximately 190,000 clones, about 83% of which are singletons. The sequenced sample was PBMCs or T cells enriched from blood (not recorded which). The source is a woman in her twenties or thirties who had been exposed to COVID-19.

This chain connects TRBV25-1 to TRBJ1-2, with D tentatively TRBD1 (6 bases). Germline CDR1 and CDR2: MGHDK and SYGVNS. The V gene lost 3 bases and the J gene lost 8 bases, with 13 bases spanning the gap. The length of the CDR3 is 13 residues. This CDR3 is CASSESYRAGYTF. The CDR3 coding sequence is TGTGCCAGCAGTGAGTCCTACAGGGCGGGCTACACCTTC.

The chain couples TRBV30 to TRBJ2-1, with D possibly TRBD2 on 6 matching bases. The CDR3 has 12 amino acids. Trimming took off 5 bases at V and 10 bases at J, with 15 bases between the two ends. Per germline, CDR1 GTSNPN and CDR2 SVGIG (reference sequence). CDR3 in DNA: TGTGCCTGGTCCCGCGGACGGGGGGAGCAGTTCTTC. This translates into CAWSRGRGEQFF.

The CDR3 coding sequence is TGTGCCACCAGCCCAGAGGGGGCACCTGGCTACACCTTC. It codes for CATSPEGAPGYTF. The chain links TRBV15 to TRBJ1-2, with 7 bases that match TRBD1. The CDR3 sequence is 13 residues long. Per the germline V gene, CDR1 is LNHNV and CDR2 is YYDKDF (reference sequence). J was trimmed by 7 bases and V by 5 bases; bases with no gene match: 7.

The V gene is TRBV27, the J gene TRBJ2-1; D perhaps matches TRBD2 (7 bases). CDR3 length equals 17 residues. Germline V CDR1 and CDR2: MNHEY, SMNVEV (reference sequence). Trimming stripped 8 bases from V and 8 bases from J, with 28 bases between. In DNA, the CDR3 is TGTGCCAGCGGGAGGAAGGGGGGGGTTAGCCCAGTTCATGAGCAGTTCTTC. Translation: CASGRKGGVSPVHEQFF.

The genes are TRBV7-2 and TRBJ2-7, with a possible D match to TRBD2 (6 bases). This CDR3 contains 16 residues. The germline CDR1 and CDR2 sequences are SGHTA and FQGNSA. V lost 0 bases and J 0 bases, leaving 12 bases between the germline ends. The CDR3 loop reads CASSLAGGYSSYEQYF. In DNA, the CDR3 is TGTGCCAGCAGCTTAGCAGGAGGGTACAGCTCCTACGAGCAGTACTTC.

The chain joins TRBV9 to TRBJ2-3, with 8 nucleotides matching TRBD2. V lost 2 bases, J lost 0 bases, and 2 bases stayed unmatched. The CDR3 contains 15 residues. The germline CDR1 and CDR2 sequences are SGDLS and YYNGEE. CDR3 region: CASSVGGASTDTQYF. The DNA for the CDR3 is TGTGCCAGCAGCGTCGGGGGGGCGAGCACAGATACGCAGTATTTT.

This chain uses TRBV12-5 with TRBJ1-2; perhaps TRBD1 as D (5 bases). Germline CDR1 reads LGHNT; CDR2 reads FRNRAP. This CDR3 region has 13 residues. The V and J ends lost 6 bases and 6 bases respectively, with 14 bases between them. CDR3: CASGLQGFHGYTF. The CDR3 region has the DNA TGTGCTAGTGGGCTGCAGGGTTTCCATGGCTACACCTTC.

The genes are TRBV3-1 (or the pseudogene TRBV3-2) and TRBJ2-7; 8 bases align to TRBD1. The CDR3 runs to 15 residues. V was clipped by 5 bases and J by 0 bases; unmatched bases: 6. Germline lookup yields CDR1 LGHDT and CDR2 YNNKEL (reference sequence). This chain's CDR3 is CASSLGQAFSYEQYF. CDR3 DNA sequence: TGTGCCAGCAGCTTGGGACAGGCCTTCTCCTACGAGCAGTACTTC.

The V call is TRBV4-3, the J call TRBJ2-7, with 7 bases fitting TRBD2. V trimming: 4 bases; J trimming: 5 bases; junction bases outside the gene matches: 8. Germline CDR1 reads LGHNA; CDR2 reads YSLEER. This CDR3 has 14 residues. The CDR3 DNA reads TGCGCCAGCAGCCTAACGGGGACTATGGACGAGCAGTACTTC. This sequence encodes CASSLTGTMDEQYF.

The chain is built from TRBV6-6 and TRBJ1-1; TRBD1 matches at 9 bases. CDR3 length equals 16 residues. Germline CDR1 MNHNY, CDR2 SVGAGI (reference sequence). Trimming at V came to 6 bases and at J to 0 bases, leaving 8 bases not matched to a gene. CDR3 protein: CASSRDRVAMNTEAFF. DNA for the CDR3: TGTGCCAGCAGCCGGGACAGGGTAGCAATGAACACTGAAGCTTTCTTT.

This clone was seen once. Other DNA sequences in this specimen translate into the identical CDR3. The CDR3 region is CASSPGGDQPQHF. The CDR3, as DNA: TGTGCCAGCTCCCCGGGAGGGGATCAGCCCCAGCATTTT. The chain links TRBV18 to TRBJ1-5; D possibly corresponds to TRBD1 (5 bases). The germline V gene encodes CDR1 KGHSH and CDR2 LQKENI. V was clipped by 6 bases and J by 5 bases, with 11 bases between them. The CDR3 has 13 amino acids.

The genes are TRBV7-2 and TRBJ2-1, with a weak D call TRBD1 (5 bases). This CDR3 region has 15 residues. In germline, CDR1 is SGHTA, CDR2 FQGNSA. V gave up 2 bases and J gave up 8 bases, with 16 bases separating them. The CDR3 protein is CASSLLGQSLYEQFF. The CDR3 DNA follows: TGTGCCAGCAGCTTATTGGGGCAGAGTTTGTATGAGCAGTTCTTC.

The chain is built from TRBV15 and TRBJ1-1, with 8 bases aligning to TRBD1. This CDR3 is built from 15 residues. The ends lost 5 bases at V and 1 base at J; junction bases unmatched: 6. Germline V gene lookup returns CDR1 LNHNV and CDR2 YYDKDF (reference sequence). The CDR3 region has the DNA TGTGCCACCAGCCCAGGGGGCTCAGGGAACACTGAAGCTTTCTTT. Its protein product is CATSPGGSGNTEAFF.

The V call is TRBV7-2, the J call TRBJ2-1, with a possible D match to TRBD1 (5 bases). The CDR3 runs 15 residues. V lost 2 bases to trimming and J lost 5 bases, with 13 bases between them. Germline CDR1 is SGHTA and CDR2 is FQGNSA. The CDR3 loop reads CASSLTGRGNNEQFF. The CDR3 coding sequence is TGTGCCAGCAGCTTAACCGGTAGGGGAAACAATGAGCAGTTCTTC.

The V call is TRBV2, the J call TRBJ1-3; D gene uncertain. V dropped 3 bases and J dropped 1 base, with 7 bases sitting between them. The germline CDR1 and CDR2 sequences are SNHLY and FYNNEI. The CDR3 covers 14 residues. The DNA for the CDR3 is TGTGCCAGCAGTGACGAGTTTTCTGGAAACACCATATATTTT. It codes for CASSDEFSGNTIYF.

J is TRBJ1-6 and V is TRBV9; D may be TRBD1 (6 bases). The V end lost 0 bases, the J end lost 5 bases, and 9 bases lay between the germline ends. The CDR3 spans 15 residues. Germline V gene lookup returns CDR1 SGDLS and CDR2 YYNGEE. This chain's CDR3 is CASSVAGVDNSPLHF. Written as DNA, the CDR3 is TGTGCCAGCAGCGTAGCAGGGGTGGATAATTCACCCCTCCACTTT.

The rearrangement uses TRBV5-5 and TRBJ1-1, with D tentatively TRBD1 (5 bases). The CDR3 covers 14 residues. V shed 0 bases and J shed 1 base, with 7 bases lying between them. CDR1 is SGHKS, CDR2 YYEKEE, per germline (reference sequence). This CDR3 is CASSLGQPNTEAFF. The CDR3 DNA follows: TGTGCCAGCAGCTTGGGACAGCCGAACACTGAAGCTTTCTTT.

V usage is TRBV30 and J usage is TRBJ2-7; 8 bases are a match to TRBD2. CDR3 length equals 14 residues. The germline gives CDR1 GTSNPN, CDR2 SVGIG (reference sequence). V lost 0 bases to trimming and J lost 3 bases; unmatched junction nucleotides: 4. DNA of the CDR3: TGTGCCTGGAGTGTCGGTCTAGCGGGCTACGAGCAGTACTTC. It codes for CAWSVGLAGYEQYF.

The V and J genes are TRBV6-5 and TRBJ1-2, with 8 bases that match TRBD1. J gave up 4 bases and V 4 bases, and 8 bases lay outside the gene matches. CDR3 length: 15 amino acids. The germline V gene has CDR1 MNHEY and CDR2 SVGAGI. In DNA, the CDR3 is TGTGCCAGCAGTTTGGGGACAGGAAGCAGCTATGGCTACACCTTC. This codes for CASSLGTGSSYGYTF.

This chain uses TRBV27 with TRBJ1-1; 8 bases fit TRBD1. The CDR3 runs to 15 residues. Per germline, CDR1 MNHEY and CDR2 SMNVEV (reference sequence). V lost 2 bases, J lost 4 bases, and 6 bases stayed unmatched. The CDR3 DNA reads TGTGCCAGCAGTTTAAGGGCGACAGGGGCCACTGAAGCTTTCTTT. It yields the protein CASSLRATGATEAFF.

The rearrangement links TRBV11-2 to TRBJ2-2; D unresolved. With 7 bases removed from V and 4 bases from J, the gap between germline ends came to 7 bases. Germline V lookup: CDR1 SGHAT, CDR2 FQNNGV. CDR3 size: 12 residues. Here the CDR3 DNA reads TGTGCCAGCACCGACTCCACCGGGGAGCTGTTTTTT. Translated: CASTDSTGELFF.